Listed below are T cell receptor beta chains from one sample, sequenced in a study of shared clonotypes between healthy human individuals. The protocol was immunoSEQ multiplex PCR, while the TCRdb copy is restricted to in-frame clones and leaves out a portion. The sample includes hundreds of thousands of clones, around 96% of them seen just once. Specimen: naive CD8+ T cells sorted from blood. Source of these receptors: a young woman in good health. Each CDR3 is given with its conserved first and last residue. The D gene is left open where the match is weak. Clone size appears in some rows only: once, few, many, or a class for an expanded clone.

len	j_gene	d_gene	abundance	v_gene	CDR3aa	CDR3nt
15	TRBJ1-1	TRBD1	.	TRBV27	CASSRSQQGATEAFF	TGTGCCAGCAGCCGATCTCAACAGGGGGCGACTGAAGCTTTCTTT
15	TRBJ1-5	TRBD1	.	TRBV2	CASSEARGGNQPQHF	TGTGCCAGCAGTGAGGCCAGGGGGGGGAATCAGCCCCAGCATTTT
15	TRBJ1-1	.	.	TRBV28	CASSAYRGPNTEAFF	TGTGCCAGCAGTGCCTATCGGGGACCGAACACTGAAGCTTTCTTT
14	TRBJ1-1	.	once	TRBV11-2	CASSLGGYGAEAFF	TGTGCCAGCAGCTTAGGGGGGTACGGCGCTGAAGCTTTCTTT
15	TRBJ1-3	.	.	TRBV7-8	CASSLLWGPGNTIYF	TGTGCCAGCAGCTTGTTGTGGGGTCCCGGAAACACCATATATTTT
15	TRBJ2-7	.	.	TRBV5-5	CASSWWTGPSYEQYF	TGTGCCAGCAGCTGGTGGACGGGTCCCTCCTACGAGCAGTACTTC
11	TRBJ2-3	.	once	TRBV5-4	CASSTPDTQYF	TGTGCCAGCAGTACCCCCGACACGCAGTATTTT
15	TRBJ2-1	.	.	TRBV14	CASSPAGTVDNEQFF	TGTGCCAGCAGCCCCGCCGGGACGGTTGACAATGAGCAGTTCTTC
16	TRBJ2-7	TRBD1	.	TRBV28	CASSSPTGLKTYEQYF	TGTGCCAGCAGTTCCCCGACAGGGCTGAAGACCTACGAGCAGTACTTC
15	TRBJ1-1	TRBD1	.	TRBV4-1	CASSHDGQGATEAFF	TGCGCCAGCAGCCATGACGGACAGGGGGCAACTGAAGCTTTCTTT
14	TRBJ2-5	.	.	TRBV28	CASSPGGSQETQYF	TGTGCCAGCAGCCCTGGCGGCAGCCAAGAGACCCAGTACTTC
12	TRBJ2-4	.	few	TRBV25-1	CASSPSGLFRYF	TGTGCCAGCAGTCCCAGCGGTTTATTTAGGTACTTC
12	TRBJ1-1	TRBD1	few	TRBV27	CASRTGGSEAFF	TGTGCCAGCAGGACAGGGGGCTCTGAAGCTTTCTTT
18	TRBJ2-2	TRBD2	.	TRBV27	CASSLGGLAGGPGGELFF	TGTGCCAGCAGTTTAGGGGGACTAGCGGGAGGGCCAGGCGGGGAGCTGTTTTTT
18	TRBJ1-1	.	.	TRBV27	CASSPLSDSWGMNTEAFF	TGTGCCAGCAGTCCCCTCTCGGACAGTTGGGGTATGAACACTGAAGCTTTCTTT
17	TRBJ2-3	.	.	TRBV28	CASSLPSGGQFKDTQYF	TGTGCCAGCAGTTTACCCTCCGGGGGACAGTTCAAGGATACGCAGTATTTT
14	TRBJ2-7	TRBD1	.	TRBV5-6	CASNPTGSSYEQYF	TGTGCCAGCAACCCGACAGGGAGCTCCTACGAGCAGTACTTC
15	TRBJ2-7	TRBD2	.	TRBV28	CASSFPTSGYYEQYF	TGTGCCAGCAGTTTCCCTACTAGCGGATACTACGAGCAGTACTTC
13	TRBJ1-1	.	few	TRBV7-9	CASSLAGDTEAFF	TGTGCCAGCAGCTTAGCCGGTGACACTGAAGCTTTCTTT
13	TRBJ1-5	.	.	TRBV28	CASSLGGIRPQHF	TGTGCCAGCAGTTTAGGGGGGATTCGGCCCCAGCATTTT